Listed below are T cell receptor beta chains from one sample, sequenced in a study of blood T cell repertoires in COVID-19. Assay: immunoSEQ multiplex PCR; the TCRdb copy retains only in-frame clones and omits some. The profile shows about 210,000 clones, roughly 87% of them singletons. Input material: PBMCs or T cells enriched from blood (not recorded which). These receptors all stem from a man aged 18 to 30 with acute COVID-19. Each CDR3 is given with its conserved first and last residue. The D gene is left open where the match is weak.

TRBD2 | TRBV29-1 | CSVEWPGGPYTQYF
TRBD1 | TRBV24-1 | CATSGRSDRVAEETQYF
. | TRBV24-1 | CATSAGQLPREQYF
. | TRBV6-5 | CASSYSNRASYTF
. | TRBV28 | CASSGLGGDEKLFF
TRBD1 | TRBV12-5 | CASGPGTATNEKLFF
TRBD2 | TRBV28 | CASSTSAGGPDTQYF
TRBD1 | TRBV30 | CAWSGGQYEQYF
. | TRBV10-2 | CASSDLADLETQYF
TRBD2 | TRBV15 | CATSRRTSGRVTTYEQYF